This T cell receptor beta chain was recovered during a study of blood T cell repertoires in COVID-19. Study as a whole: Acute and convalescent COVID-19 specimens originated in the United States, Italy and Spain. T cells, B-cell-depleted T cells, or PBMCs supplied cDNA or gDNA.

This clone was observed a handful of times. Original handling: Amplification with reference gene primers provided the estimates of nucleated cell counts. Only in-frame clones appear in the TCRdb table, and some are missing; sequencing was by immunoSEQ multiplex PCR. The D gene and trimming were derived from the DNA, and the V and J assignments and clone size from that table. The sample comprises some 99,000 clones, just under 90% of which are singletons, and around 1.1% rests with the top ten. V lost 9 bases to trimming and J lost 4 bases, with 20 bases between them. The CDR3 sequence is 15 residues long. Per the germline V gene, CDR1 is SGHNT and CDR2 is YYREEE (reference sequence).

The chain recombines TRBV5-4 with TRBJ1-5; D remains unclear. This sequence was found in a human donor in a cohort sampled during active COVID-19. Source material: peripheral blood. CDR3 coding DNA: TGTGCCACCTCCTTGCGGGCAGGAGGTAATCAGCCCCAGCATTTT. Translating gives CATSLRAGGNQPQHF.